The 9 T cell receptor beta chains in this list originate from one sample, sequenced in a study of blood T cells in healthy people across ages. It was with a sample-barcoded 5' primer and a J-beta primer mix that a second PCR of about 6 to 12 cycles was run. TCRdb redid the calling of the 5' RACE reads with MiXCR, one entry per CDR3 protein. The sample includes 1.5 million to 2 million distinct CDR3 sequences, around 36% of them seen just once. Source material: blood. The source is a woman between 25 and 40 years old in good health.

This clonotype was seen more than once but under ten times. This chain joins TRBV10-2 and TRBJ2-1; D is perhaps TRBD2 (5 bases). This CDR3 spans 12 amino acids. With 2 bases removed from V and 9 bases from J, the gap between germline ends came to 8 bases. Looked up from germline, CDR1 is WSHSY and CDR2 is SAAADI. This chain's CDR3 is CASSEEGSEQFF. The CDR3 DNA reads TGCGCCAGCAGTGAGGAGGGTTCTGAGCAGTTCTTC.

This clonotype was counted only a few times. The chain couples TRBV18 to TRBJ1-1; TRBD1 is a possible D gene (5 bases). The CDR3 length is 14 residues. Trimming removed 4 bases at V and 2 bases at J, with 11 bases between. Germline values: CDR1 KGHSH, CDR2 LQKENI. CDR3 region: CASSRAQGNTEAFF. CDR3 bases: TGTGCCAGCTCACGCGCCCAGGGTAACACTGAAGCTTTCTTT.

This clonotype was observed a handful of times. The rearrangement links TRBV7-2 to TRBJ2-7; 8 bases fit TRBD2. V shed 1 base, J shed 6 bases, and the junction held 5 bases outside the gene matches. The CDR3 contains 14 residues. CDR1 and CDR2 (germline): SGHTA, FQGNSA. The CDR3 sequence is CASSLEAGGLEQYF. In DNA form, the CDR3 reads TGTGCCAGCAGCTTAGAGGCGGGGGGCCTCGAGCAGTACTTC.

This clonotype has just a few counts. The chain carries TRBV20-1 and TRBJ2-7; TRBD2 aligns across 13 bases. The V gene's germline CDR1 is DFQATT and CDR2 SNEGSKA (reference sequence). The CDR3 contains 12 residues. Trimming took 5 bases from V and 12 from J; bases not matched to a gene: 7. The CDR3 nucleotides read TGCAGTGCTGGACTAGCGGGAGTTCTTTTGTACTTC. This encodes CSAGLAGVLLYF.

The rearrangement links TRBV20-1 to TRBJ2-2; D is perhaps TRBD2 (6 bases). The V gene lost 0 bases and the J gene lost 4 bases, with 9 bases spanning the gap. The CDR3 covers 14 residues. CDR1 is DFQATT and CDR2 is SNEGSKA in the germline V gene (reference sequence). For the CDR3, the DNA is TGCAGTGCTAGAGATTGGGGGGTCACCGGGGAGCTGTTTTTT. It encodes CSARDWGVTGELFF.

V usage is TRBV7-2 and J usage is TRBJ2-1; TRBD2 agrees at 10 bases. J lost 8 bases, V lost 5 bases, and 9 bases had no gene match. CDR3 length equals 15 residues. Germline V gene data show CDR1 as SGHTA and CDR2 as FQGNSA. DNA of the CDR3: TGTGCCAGCAGCGCGAGCGGGGGGGGTTTTCATGAGCAGTTCTTC. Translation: CASSASGGGFHEQFF.

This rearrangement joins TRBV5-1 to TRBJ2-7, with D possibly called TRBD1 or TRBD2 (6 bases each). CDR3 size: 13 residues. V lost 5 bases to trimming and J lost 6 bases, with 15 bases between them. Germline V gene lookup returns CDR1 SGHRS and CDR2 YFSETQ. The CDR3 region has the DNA TGCGCCAGCAGTTCCATAGGAGGGGGCGAGCAGTACTTC. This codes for CASSSIGGGEQYF.

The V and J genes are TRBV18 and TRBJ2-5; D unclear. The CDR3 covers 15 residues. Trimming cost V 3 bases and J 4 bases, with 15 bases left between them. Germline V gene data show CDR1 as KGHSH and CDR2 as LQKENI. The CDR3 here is CASSPQIGIAETQYF. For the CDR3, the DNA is TGTGCCAGCTCACCGCAGATAGGCATAGCAGAGACCCAGTACTTC.

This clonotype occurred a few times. In DNA form, the CDR3 reads TGTGCCAGCAGCCCGCGGACTCGCGGGGCCTACAATGAGCAGTTCTTC. Translating gives CASSPRTRGAYNEQFF. This chain links TRBV13 with TRBJ2-1; D might be TRBD2 (6 bases). Between the trimmed V and J ends, which lost 5 bases and 2 bases, there was a span of 16 bases. CDR1 is PRHDT and CDR2 is FYEKMQ in the germline V gene (reference sequence). This CDR3 comprises 16 residues.